What follows are 5 T cell receptor beta chains derived from one specimen sequenced in a study of early T cells in non-severe SARS-CoV-2 infection. TCRdb used MiXCR to reprocess the 5' RACE reads, holding one entry per CDR3 protein. Among over 45,000 distinct CDR3 sequences, over 12% were seen once, and the ten largest hold roughly 3.9%. Specimen: whole blood, collected at baseline. Receptors originate from an adult who was a healthcare worker with PCR-confirmed SARS-CoV-2 infection or an uninfected control (not recorded which).

This clonotype was observed many times. The chain has TRBV20-1 and TRBJ1-2, with D tentatively TRBD1 (6 bases). Germline loops: CDR1 DFQATT, CDR2 SNEGSKA (reference sequence). CDR3 length: 12 residues. The germline V and J ends were trimmed by 5 bases and 6 bases, with 13 bases remaining between them. The CDR3 sequence: CSAAQGPDGYTF. The CDR3 nucleotides read TGCAGTGCTGCCCAGGGGCCGGATGGCTACACCTTC.

This clonotype was detected a few times. The chain carries TRBV7-8 and TRBJ2-1, with 13 bases that match TRBD2. This CDR3 contains 15 residues. V lost 5 bases, J lost 9 bases, and 7 bases stayed unmatched. The germline V gene has CDR1 SGHVS and CDR2 FQNEAQ. The CDR3, as DNA: TGTGCCAGCAGCCTCACTAGCGGGAGGGAGGGTGAGCAGTTCTTC. It codes for CASSLTSGREGEQFF. The variable domain in full, completed from reference TRBV7-8 and TRBJ2-1, reads GAGVSQSPRYKVAKRGQDVALRCDPISGHVSLFWYQQALGQGPEFLTYFQNEAQLDKSGLPSDRFFAERPEGSVSTLKIQRTQQEDSAVYLCASSLTSGREGEQFFGPGTRLTVL.

This clonotype was observed a few times. V is TRBV7-2 and J is TRBJ2-5, with D possibly called TRBD1 or TRBD2 (5 bases each). The CDR3 has 14 amino acids. Germline CDR1 SGHTA, CDR2 FQGNSA. V lost 4 bases, J lost 9 bases, and 18 bases lay in between. The CDR3 nucleotides are TGTGCCAGCAGCTCGAGACTCCTTGAGGGGCCCCAGTACTTC. Its protein is CASSSRLLEGPQYF.

The chain employs TRBV4-1 and TRBJ1-6; a possible D gene is TRBD1 (6 bases). The CDR3 has 15 residues. The germline V gene encodes CDR1 MGHRA and CDR2 YSYEKL. V was clipped by 2 bases and J by 7 bases, with 12 bases between them. The CDR3 loop is CASSQRDTTNSPLHF. In DNA form, the CDR3 reads TGCGCCAGCAGCCAACGGGACACTACCAATTCACCCCTCCACTTT.

Many counts were recorded for this clonotype. The rearrangement uses TRBV5-1 and TRBJ2-7; TRBD1 aligns across 9 bases. CDR1 and CDR2 from the germline V gene are SGHRS and YFSETQ. V trimming: 0 bases; J trimming: 3 bases; junction bases outside the gene matches: 19. CDR3 length: 20 amino acids. The CDR3 spells CASSLVLCHRGHRVCYEQYF. Written as DNA, the CDR3 is TGCGCCAGCAGCTTGGTCCTGTGCCACAGGGGGCATCGGGTTTGCTACGAGCAGTACTTC.